The 10 T cell receptor beta chains given below trace back to one sample, sequenced in a study of PD-1 blockade in classical Hodgkin lymphoma. Sequencing was performed with immunoSEQ multiplex PCR; in TCRdb, only in-frame clones are kept and a portion is missing. The table shows 30,000 to 40,000 clones, with approximately 82% occurring only once. The patients all showed relapse after autologous stem cell transplantation, while their brentuximab vedotin exposure varied. This material consisted of peripheral blood mononuclear cells (PBMCs), taken before the second cycle of nivolumab. The source is a human donor with classical Hodgkin lymphoma.

This clone was recorded a few times. V is TRBV9 and J is TRBJ2-2; tentative D call: TRBD2 (6 bases). The V gene lost 4 bases and the J gene lost 6 bases, with 10 bases spanning the gap. Germline V gene lookup returns CDR1 SGDLS and CDR2 YYNGEE. The CDR3 runs to 13 residues. CDR3 coding DNA: TGTGCCAGCAGCCCAACGGGAGCCGGGGAGCTGTTTTTT. Residues: CASSPTGAGELFF.

This sequence joins TRBV18 and TRBJ2-2, with unresolved D. CDR1 is KGHSH and CDR2 is LQKENI in the germline V gene. The V and J ends lost 1 base and 1 base respectively, with 4 bases between them. The CDR3 length is 14 residues. The chain's CDR3 is CASSPQQNTGELFF. In nucleotides, the CDR3 is TGTGCCAGCTCACCACAACAGAACACCGGGGAGCTGTTTTTT. Full variable domain (rest looked up from reference TRBV18 and TRBJ2-2): NAGVMQNPRHLVRRRGQEARLRCSPMKGHSHVYWYRQLPEEGLKFMVYLQKENIIDESGMPKERFSAEFPKEGPSILRIQQVVRGDSAAYFCASSPQQNTGELFFGEGSRLTVL.

V gene TRBV6-6 combines with J gene TRBJ1-5; D possibly corresponds to TRBD1 (5 bases). The CDR3 totals 15 residues. Per germline, CDR1 MNHNY and CDR2 SVGAGI (reference sequence). V was cut by 2 bases and J by 3 bases, with 11 bases left in between. CDR3 in DNA: TGTGCCAGCAGTTACCACCCAGGGACCAATCAGCCCCAGCATTTT. Translation: CASSYHPGTNQPQHF.

The chain links TRBV6-5 to TRBJ2-7; D uncertain. Germline assignment: CDR1 MNHEY and CDR2 SVGAGI. This CDR3 contains 14 residues. Trimming removed 4 bases at V and 6 bases at J, with 16 bases between. The CDR3 here is CASSLASSLSEQYF. In nucleotides, the CDR3 is TGTGCCAGCAGTTTGGCGTCGTCCTTGAGCGAGCAGTACTTC.

The CDR3 DNA follows: TGTGCCAGCTCACCGGAGGTACCCCAGCTTAATTCACCCCTCCACTTT. This codes for CASSPEVPQLNSPLHF. The gene calls are TRBV18 and TRBJ1-6, with unresolved D. Trimming cost V 3 bases and J 6 bases, with 15 bases left between them. Germline CDR1 is KGHSH and CDR2 is LQKENI. CDR3 length: 16 amino acids. Combining the CDR3 with reference TRBV18 and TRBJ1-6 gives the whole variable domain NAGVMQNPRHLVRRRGQEARLRCSPMKGHSHVYWYRQLPEEGLKFMVYLQKENIIDESGMPKERFSAEFPKEGPSILRIQQVVRGDSAAYFCASSPEVPQLNSPLHFGNGTRLTVT.

This clone was observed a handful of times. The chain uses TRBV19 and TRBJ1-6; TRBD1 is a possible D gene (6 bases). The V end was cut by 5 bases, the J end by 7 bases, with 12 bases between. Germline CDR1 LNHDA, CDR2 SQIVND (reference sequence). The CDR3 extends over 14 amino acids. CDR3 in amino acids: CASSDGTWNSPLHF. In DNA, the CDR3 is TGTGCCAGTAGTGACGGGACATGGAATTCACCCCTCCACTTT.

V usage is TRBV7-9 and J usage is TRBJ1-2; 9 bases line up with TRBD1. The CDR3 sequence is 12 residues long. Germline V gene lookup returns CDR1 SEHNR and CDR2 FQNEAQ (reference sequence). After removal of 8 bases from V and 8 bases from J, the junction contained 6 bases not matched to a gene. The CDR3 is CASLGQGNGYTF. The CDR3 nucleotides are TGTGCCAGCCTGGGACAGGGCAACGGCTACACCTTC.

V is TRBV4-1 and J is TRBJ1-2; TRBD1 agrees at 7 bases. Germline lookup yields CDR1 MGHRA and CDR2 YSYEKL. The J segment lost 4 bases and the V segment lost 4 bases, leaving 12 bases of the junction unmatched. CDR3 length: 16 amino acids. DNA of the CDR3: TGCGCCAGCAGCCCCCAACCCCTACAGGGGTTCTATGGCTACACCTTC. Translated: CASSPQPLQGFYGYTF.

This chain joins TRBV4-1 and TRBJ2-7; 8 nucleotides line up with TRBD2. With V trimmed by 0 bases and J by 0 bases, 7 bases remained unmatched. Looked up from germline, CDR1 is MGHRA and CDR2 is YSYEKL. This CDR3 spans 17 amino acids. The CDR3 spells CASSQDREGGSSYEQYF. The CDR3 DNA follows: TGCGCCAGCAGCCAAGATCGGGAGGGGGGGAGCTCCTACGAGCAGTACTTC.

J is TRBJ2-7 and V is TRBV6-7; TRBD1 is a possible D gene (6 bases). TRBV6-7 carries the ORF label, with uncertain function. V lost 2 bases, J lost 1 base, and 30 bases lay in between. The CDR3 covers 21 residues. CDR3 coding DNA: TGTGCCAGCAGTTACCCCATATGTAGTGTCTGTCGACAGGCAAAATCCTACGAGCAGTACTTC. Translating gives CASSYPICSVCRQAKSYEQYF.